This TCR beta chain was documented in a study of control samples from healthy donors and cancer patients. Germline lookup yields CDR1 SGHVS and CDR2 FQNEAQ. V was clipped by 1 base and J by 0 bases, with 6 bases between them. This CDR3 is 14 amino acids long. TCRdb's table, derived via immunoSEQ multiplex PCR, lists solely in-frame clones and lacks some. The sample shows some 120,000 clones, about 94% of them seen only once. The receptor was derived from a man aged 25 to 40 in good health. The gene calls are TRBV7-8 and TRBJ1-1, with D hard to call. The sequencing sample was made of blood. The CDR3 loop reads CASSLVTVNTEAFF. The CDR3, as DNA: TGTGCCAGCAGCTTAGTAACAGTGAACACTGAAGCTTTCTTT.